The rows below give T cell receptor beta chains drawn from one sample of a study of blood T cell repertoires in COVID-19. Using immunoSEQ multiplex PCR, the repertoire was profiled, and TCRdb retains in-frame clones only, with some absent. Seen here are 150,000 to 200,000 clones, roughly 85% observed once, and the top ten hold approximately 11%. Input material: peripheral blood. The source of these receptors is a human donor with active or convalescent COVID-19. The donor label of this sample is uncertain. Both conserved end residues are part of each CDR3. A D gene is named only where the DNA matches it firmly. Rows may omit the clone size; those that give it use once, few, many or a size class.

D gene,V gene,J gene,clone size,CDR3 DNA,CDR3 protein
.,TRBV6-2/TRBV6-3,TRBJ2-4,.,TGTGCCAGCAGTTACTCTGGCAGCATTCAGTACTTC,CASSYSGSIQYF
.,TRBV4-1,TRBJ1-1,few,TGCGCCAGCAGCCAAGTTAATCTCGGGTGGTCGGACACTGAAGCTTTCTTT,CASSQVNLGWSDTEAFF
.,TRBV19,TRBJ1-6,.,TGTGCCAGTAGTATAGGAGGAGGGTCTGGTTCACCCCTCCACTTT,CASSIGGGSGSPLHF
.,TRBV6-5,TRBJ2-1,.,TGTGCCAGCAGTAGAGAGGGAGGAGGCCACAATGAGCAGTTCTTC,CASSREGGGHNEQFF
.,TRBV11-2,TRBJ1-2,once,TGTGCCAGCAGCTTAGTAGGGGCTTTCTATGGCTACACCTTC,CASSLVGAFYGYTF
TRBD1,TRBV19,TRBJ1-1,.,TGTGCCAGTAGTTGGACAGGAGGTTCCACTGAAGCTTTCTTT,CASSWTGGSTEAFF
.,TRBV12-5,TRBJ2-2,few,TGTGCTAGTCGGACATCGAACACCGGGGAGCTGTTTTTT,CASRTSNTGELFF
TRBD1,TRBV6-6,TRBJ2-3,.,TGTGCCAGCAGTCCAAGGACAGGGCAGACAGATACGCAGTATTTT,CASSPRTGQTDTQYF
TRBD2,TRBV7-2,TRBJ2-3,.,TGTGCCAGCAGCTTATCAGGAGCGGGGGGCGGCACAGATACGCAGTATTTT,CASSLSGAGGGTDTQYF
.,TRBV2,TRBJ2-7,once,TGTGCCAGCAGCGCCCGACAGTACGAGCAGTACTTC,CASSARQYEQYF
.,TRBV3-1/TRBV3-2,TRBJ2-7,.,TGTGCCAGCAGCCAAGATCGGGTCAGGGCGTACGAGCAGTACTTC,CASSQDRVRAYEQYF
TRBD2,TRBV11-3,TRBJ2-7,.,TGTGCCAGCAGCTTAGTCCTTTCTAGCGGGAGGTCCCGCGAGCAGTACTTC,CASSLVLSSGRSREQYF
.,TRBV19,TRBJ1-5,.,TGTGCCAGTAGTAGCAGGAATCAGCCCCAGCATTTT,CASSSRNQPQHF
.,TRBV30,TRBJ1-2,.,TGTGCCTGGAGTGGCCTGGAGGGCGGCCCTTATGGCTACACCTTC,CAWSGLEGGPYGYTF
.,TRBV6-5,TRBJ1-1,once,TGTGCCAGCAGTTACGGCGGGTATTTAAACACTGAAGCTTTCTTT,CASSYGGYLNTEAFF
TRBD2,TRBV5-6,TRBJ2-5,.,TGTGCCAGCAGCCCCGGGACTAGCGGGAATGGGGGTTACTTC,CASSPGTSGNGGYF